This T cell receptor beta chain was found in a study of PD-1 blockade in classical Hodgkin lymphoma. Germline V gives CDR1 LNHNV, CDR2 YYDKDF (reference sequence). This CDR3 comprises 16 residues. The V and J ends lost 2 bases and 0 bases, in that order; junction bases with no gene match: 4. Method: immunoSEQ multiplex PCR; TCRdb's copy keeps in-frame clones and lacks some. The top ten hold roughly 3.8% of the sample, which has 30,000 or so clones, 91% seen once. Concerning this clone itself: Its target is unknown.

General study results and limits: TCR diversity at baseline was reported to be reduced in newly diagnosed patients relative to healthy donors.

Time point of the sample: newly diagnosed, previously untreated cHL patient sample. This TCR was sampled from a human donor with classical Hodgkin lymphoma. V is TRBV15 and J is TRBJ2-7; 10 bases are a match to TRBD2. Sequencing was performed on peripheral blood mononuclear cells (PBMCs). Here the CDR3 DNA reads TGTGCCACCAGCAGAAAGACTAGCGGGCCCTCCTACGAGCAGTACTTC. Amino acid sequence: CATSRKTSGPSYEQYF.